This T cell receptor beta chain was documented in a study of T cell repertoires in cytomegalovirus infection. Of note for this clonotype: Its antigen remains unidentified.

TCRdb processed the reads anew with MiXCR; each CDR3 protein has one entry. The sample has about 480,000 distinct CDR3 sequences, 33% seen once. Study results and caveats: HLA-C-restricted TCR beta clonotypes specific for CMV led the ex vivo response.

This sequence was found in a human donor in good health (CMV status not recorded). Some clones in this sample may be carry-over from other donors' samples. The specimen comprised cultured PBMCs, sampled from culture after CMV antigen stimulation.

The CDR3 is CASSGGPQTEAFF. The CDR3 region has the DNA TGTGCCAGCAGTGGTGGGCCCCAAACTGAAGCTTTCTTT. This chain connects TRBV6-2 or TRBV6-3 to TRBJ1-1; D remains ambiguous. V was pared by 5 bases and J by 5 bases, with 12 bases between. Germline V CDR1 and CDR2: MNHEY, SVGEGT. The CDR3 sequence is 13 residues long.